Listed below are T cell receptor beta chains from one sample, sequenced in a study of radiotherapy plus CTLA-4 blockade in lung cancer. The method was immunoSEQ multiplex PCR; TCRdb's version includes in-frame clones alone and lacks a portion of them. Of 89,000 or so clones listed, approximately 78% were seen once; the top ten hold approximately 3.7%. The source material was peripheral blood, sampled from a patient treated with radiotherapy plus ipilimumab. The source is a human donor with non-small cell lung cancer who had a partial response to radiotherapy plus ipilimumab. Both conserved end residues are part of each CDR3. Fields, in order: J gene, D gene, clone size, V gene, CDR3 protein, CDR3 DNA. A D gene is named only where the DNA matches it firmly. For some rows the clone size is stated as once, few or many, or as a class when expanded; others skip it.

>TRBJ2-1|.|.|TRBV25-1
CASGRGFPSNEQFF
TGTGCCAGCGGCCGAGGCTTCCCTTCCAATGAGCAGTTCTTC
>TRBJ2-3|TRBD1|.|TRBV2
CASSADRGDTQYF
TGTGCCAGCAGCGCTGACAGGGGGGATACGCAGTATTTT
>TRBJ2-7|TRBD2|.|TRBV4-2
CASSQEPGLAASYEQYF
TGTGCCAGCAGCCAGGAACCGGGACTAGCGGCTTCCTACGAGCAGTACTTC
>TRBJ2-7|TRBD1|.|TRBV18
CASSPPGTANYEQYF
TGTGCCAGCTCACCACCCGGGACAGCTAATTACGAGCAGTACTTC
>TRBJ2-3|.|.|TRBV4-2
CASSPTGTDTQYF
TGTGCCAGCAGCCCTACAGGCACAGATACGCAGTATTTT
>TRBJ1-5|.|.|TRBV19
CASSISTGNSNQPQHF
TGTGCCAGTAGTATATCGACGGGTAATAGCAATCAGCCCCAGCATTTT
>TRBJ2-3|TRBD2|.|TRBV7-9
CASSSPQRAGGSDTQYF
TGTGCCAGCAGCTCCCCCCAGCGCGCGGGAGGATCGGATACGCAGTATTTT
>TRBJ2-1|.|.|TRBV28
CASSPHDRLDEQFF
TGTGCCAGCAGTCCCCACGACAGGTTGGATGAGCAGTTCTTC
>TRBJ2-5|TRBD2|once|TRBV6-6
CASSAREVKETQYF
TGTGCCAGCAGCGCACGGGAGGTAAAAGAGACCCAGTACTTC
>TRBJ2-3|.|.|TRBV7-7
CASSLRDSSTDTQYF
TGTGCCAGCAGCTTACGGGACTCCTCCACAGATACGCAGTATTTT
>TRBJ1-1|TRBD1|.|TRBV11-1
CASSSGQHEAFF
TGTGCCAGCAGCTCGGGACAGCATGAAGCTTTCTTT
>TRBJ2-1|.|.|TRBV18
CASSPPERAYNEQFF
TGTGCCAGCTCACCCCCTGAGCGGGCCTACAATGAGCAGTTCTTC
>TRBJ1-3|TRBD1|.|TRBV7-8
CASSQRRWTGLGGSGNTIYF
TGTGCCAGCAGCCAAAGGAGGTGGACAGGACTTGGGGGCTCTGGAAACACCATATATTTT
>TRBJ2-2|TRBD1|.|TRBV27
CASSRRDRGNTGELFF
TGTGCCAGCAGCCGCCGGGACAGGGGGAACACCGGGGAGCTGTTTTTT
>TRBJ2-3|.|.|TRBV9
CASSVSGADTQYF
TGTGCCAGCAGCGTATCCGGAGCAGATACGCAGTATTTT
>TRBJ1-2|.|.|TRBV9
CASSREQGQSYTF
TGTGCCAGCAGCCGTGAGCAGGGTCAGAGCTACACCTTC
>TRBJ1-2|.|medium-sized|TRBV25-1
CASSEVQSHGYTF
TGTGCCAGCAGTGAGGTACAGTCCCATGGCTACACCTTC
>TRBJ1-2|.|once|TRBV5-1
CASSPDKRDYGYTF
TGCGCCAGCAGCCCGGACAAGCGGGACTATGGCTACACCTTC
>TRBJ2-2|.|.|TRBV28
CASSRVTGRTGELFF
TGTGCCAGCAGCCGGGTTACAGGGAGAACCGGGGAGCTGTTTTTT
>TRBJ2-7|.|.|TRBV19
CASSIGAGSSYEQYF
TGTGCCAGTAGTATAGGAGCGGGTAGCTCCTACGAGCAGTACTTC
>TRBJ2-7|.|few|TRBV5-4
CASSPGQRYEQYF
TGTGCCAGCAGCCCTGGACAGAGATACGAGCAGTACTTC
>TRBJ1-4|TRBD1|.|TRBV11-2
CASSLVTGGETNEKLFF
TGTGCCAGCAGCTTAGTTACAGGGGGCGAGACTAATGAAAAACTGTTTTTT
>TRBJ2-7|.|.|TRBV28
CASSSPGEIDEQYF
TGTGCCAGCAGTTCTCCAGGTGAAATAGACGAGCAGTACTTC
>TRBJ1-2|.|.|TRBV28
CASWTAPGYGYTF
TGTGCCAGCTGGACAGCCCCCGGCTATGGCTACACCTTC
>TRBJ2-5|.|.|TRBV9
CASSVGAGWPQTQYF
TGTGCCAGCAGCGTAGGGGCAGGATGGCCTCAGACCCAGTACTTC
>TRBJ1-4|.|.|TRBV28
CASSPPGEGGKLFF
TGTGCCAGCAGCCCCCCCGGGGAGGGCGGAAAACTGTTTTTT
>TRBJ2-1|TRBD2|.|TRBV5-1
CASRARTSGHPSSYNEQFF
TGCGCCAGCAGGGCGAGGACTAGCGGCCATCCGAGCTCCTACAATGAGCAGTTCTTC
>TRBJ1-1|.|.|TRBV2
CASSERWSGGTEAFF
TGTGCCAGCAGTGAAAGATGGAGCGGCGGCACTGAAGCTTTCTTT
>TRBJ2-7|.|.|TRBV18
CASSPLAIDYEQYF
TGTGCCAGCTCACCTCTCGCGATTGACTACGAGCAGTACTTC
>TRBJ1-1|.|.|TRBV18
CASSGRANTEAFF
TGTGCCAGCTCAGGCAGGGCGAACACTGAAGCTTTCTTT
>TRBJ2-5|.|.|TRBV5-1
CASSLFGSREETQYF
TGCGCCAGCAGCTTGTTTGGATCGCGGGAAGAGACCCAGTACTTC
>TRBJ2-2|TRBD2|.|TRBV7-2
CASTLGGLAGVGELFF
TGTGCCAGCACCCTCGGAGGACTAGCGGGAGTCGGGGAGCTGTTTTTT
>TRBJ2-5|.|.|TRBV14
CASSQALQETQYF
TGTGCCAGCAGCCAAGCCCTTCAAGAGACCCAGTACTTC
>TRBJ1-1|.|many|TRBV6-1
CASSFTANTEAFF
TGTGCCAGCAGTTTCACAGCGAACACTGAAGCTTTCTTT
>TRBJ2-5|TRBD1|.|TRBV5-4
CASSGRQGSWETQYF
TGTGCCAGCAGCGGGAGACAGGGATCTTGGGAGACCCAGTACTTC
>TRBJ1-1|TRBD1|.|TRBV28
CASSGGFGQGAKAFF
TGTGCCAGCAGTGGCGGGTTCGGACAGGGGGCGAAAGCTTTCTTT
>TRBJ2-1|TRBD2|.|TRBV2
CASREGLAGFRQFF
TGTGCCAGCCGAGAGGGACTAGCGGGATTTAGGCAGTTCTTC
>TRBJ1-1|.|few|TRBV19
CASSKRITEAFF
TGTGCCAGTAGTAAGAGGATCACTGAAGCTTTCTTT
>TRBJ2-2|TRBD2|.|TRBV30
CAWYLAGGNTGELFF
TGTGCCTGGTATCTAGCGGGAGGGAACACCGGGGAGCTGTTTTTT
>TRBJ2-6|.|few|TRBV9
CASSGAKDRTRHSGANVLTF
TGTGCCAGCAGCGGAGCCAAAGACAGGACGAGACACTCTGGGGCCAACGTCCTGACTTTC
>TRBJ2-1|TRBD2|.|TRBV2
CASSGTSGRGNEQFF
TGTGCCAGCAGTGGGACTAGCGGGAGGGGTAATGAGCAGTTCTTC
>TRBJ2-5|.|once|TRBV28
CASSSDTKTQYF
TGTGCCAGCAGTTCCGACACGAAGACCCAGTACTTC
>TRBJ1-5|TRBD1|.|TRBV6-1
CASSGDRGGQPQHF
TGTGCCAGCAGTGGAGACAGGGGTGGGCAGCCCCAGCATTTT
>TRBJ1-3|.|.|TRBV2
CASRTGPGNTIYF
TGTGCCAGCAGAACAGGGCCTGGAAACACCATATATTTT
>TRBJ2-3|TRBD2|few|TRBV10-1
CASSESGSSTDTQYF
TGCGCCAGCAGTGAGAGCGGGAGTAGCACAGATACGCAGTATTTT
>TRBJ2-7|TRBD1|.|TRBV11-2
CASSSLPGQGVGEQYF
TGTGCCAGCAGCAGTCTACCCGGGCAGGGGGTGGGGGAGCAGTACTTC
>TRBJ1-4|.|.|TRBV18
CASSPSRDSGGKLFF
TGTGCCAGCTCACCATCGAGAGACTCCGGCGGTAAACTGTTTTTT
>TRBJ2-5|.|.|TRBV29-1
CSVLQETQYF
TGCAGTGTCCTCCAAGAGACCCAGTACTTC
>TRBJ1-1|.|few|TRBV2
CASSIEIPGNTEAFF
TGTGCCAGCAGTATAGAAATCCCCGGGAACACTGAAGCTTTCTTT
>TRBJ2-7|TRBD1|.|TRBV27
CASSETTGGAFYEQYF
TGTGCCAGCAGTGAGACTACAGGGGGCGCTTTCTACGAGCAGTACTTC
>TRBJ2-1|.|.|TRBV18
CASSPSFGGGDEQFF
TGTGCCAGCTCACCGTCTTTCGGGGGAGGAGATGAGCAGTTCTTC
>TRBJ2-3|TRBD2|once|TRBV2
CASGTSGMDTQYF
TGTGCCAGCGGGACTAGCGGGATGGATACGCAGTATTTT
>TRBJ2-3|TRBD1|.|TRBV2
CASRRAGGGPDTQYF
TGTGCCAGCAGGCGGGCAGGGGGCGGCCCAGATACGCAGTATTTT
>TRBJ1-3|.|.|TRBV18
CASSPQRGGNTIYF
TGTGCCAGCTCACCACAGCGTGGTGGAAACACCATATATTTT
>TRBJ2-1|TRBD1|.|TRBV7-3
CASSAGQGVGTEQFF
TGTGCCAGCAGCGCAGGACAGGGCGTGGGTACTGAGCAGTTCTTC
>TRBJ2-3|.|.|TRBV5-1
CASSFSGTDTQYF
TGCGCCAGCAGCTTTTCAGGCACAGATACGCAGTATTTT